This TCR beta chain is drawn from a study of T cell clonality in common variable immunodeficiency. Study-wide points: Fewer deletions and N-nucleotide insertions were reportedly seen in common variable immunodeficiency TCR beta sequences.

Only in-frame clones appear in the TCRdb table, and some are missing; sequencing was by immunoSEQ multiplex PCR. This repertoire holds about 30,000 clones, and none appear only once. Remarks on this clone: Its antigen is undetermined. Read coverage stops 3 residues before the CDR3 terminus; the germline J gene supplies the remainder.

Germline loops: CDR1 LNHDA, CDR2 SQIVND (reference sequence). Between the trimmed V and J ends, which lost 6 bases and 4 bases, there was a span of 15 bases. The CDR3 has 14 residues. CVID meant reduced serum IgG, IgA and/or IgM plus specific antibody deficiency. Blood samples were heparinized, about 4.5 to 8.5 ml per donor. Sequencing was performed on peripheral blood mononuclear cells. This sequence originates from a human donor with common variable immunodeficiency. The chain couples TRBV19 to TRBJ1-1, with D tentatively TRBD1 (5 bases). The CDR3 here is CASRGRASGTEAFF. Incomplete CDR3 DNA: TGTGCCAGTAGGGGCAGGGCCTCTGGCACTGAA.